These T cell receptor beta chains were read from a single sample in a study of cytomegalovirus exposure and HLA in healthy donors. TCRdb keeps only in-frame clones here, not all; method: immunoSEQ multiplex PCR. The listing contains tens of thousands of clones. Sequenced sample: PBMCs. The source is a man aged 50-59 years in good health and CMV-seronegative. Each CDR3 is given without its conserved first and last residue. D genes are given only for firm matches.

j_call,d_call,v_call,cdr3_aa
TRBJ1-2,TRBD1,TRBV19,ASSLMGQGIPYGYT
TRBJ1-4,-,TRBV18,ASSPPSLATNEKLF
TRBJ1-6,TRBD1,TRBV18,ASSPEDRANYSPLH
TRBJ1-1,-,TRBV7-3,ASSLVSGIVNTEAF
TRBJ2-1,TRBD1,TRBV4-3,ASSQEVPDRYNEQF
TRBJ1-5,-,TRBV5-6,ASSSHFGEGNQPQH
TRBJ1-5,-,TRBV16,ASSQPDKSANQPQH
TRBJ2-1,TRBD2,TRBV4-1,ASSQDGGASGGARDEQF
TRBJ2-2,TRBD1,TRBV9,ASSEGQYTGELF
TRBJ1-2,TRBD1,TRBV28,ASTPGTGISYGYT
TRBJ1-2,TRBD1,TRBV27,ASSLSGTVGYGYT
TRBJ1-1,TRBD1,TRBV5-1,ASSSMGQGGTEAF
TRBJ1-1,TRBD1,TRBV18,ASSPGTVNTEAF
TRBJ2-7,TRBD1,TRBV4-1,ASSQDFWGSGTGAFEQY
TRBJ1-2,-,TRBV6-6,ASRRSRGGGYT
TRBJ1-1,-,TRBV28,ASSLLSRGGTEAF
TRBJ2-5,-,TRBV7-3,ASSGTLQETQY
TRBJ2-7,-,TRBV6-5,ASSSGGGAYEQY
TRBJ2-6,-,TRBV5-1,ASSPPGSGANVLT
TRBJ1-1,TRBD1,TRBV7-2,ASSQNQGAAAF
TRBJ2-2,-,TRBV6-6,ASSSRVAGELF
TRBJ1-1,-,TRBV19,ASSTEVGNTEAF
TRBJ2-7,TRBD2,TRBV5-4,ASSPPGSGTRRGEQY